This T cell receptor beta chain is from a study of OX40 agonist ivuxolimab in advanced cancers. Concerning the study at large: Ivuxolimab was a fully human IgG2 agonistic monoclonal antibody targeting the costimulatory receptor OX40 (CD134). Intravenous ivuxolimab was administered to patients every 2 weeks at six dose levels: 0.01, 0.1, 0.3, 1.5, 3 and 10 mg/kg. Of the approximately 50 dose-escalation patients, hepatocellular carcinoma was present in some 19, melanoma in approximately 15, renal cell carcinoma in 9 and head and neck cancer in 9. In the dose-escalation cohort, around four fifths of patients were male, and the mean age was roughly 60 years, with a range of 23 to 79. Patients were allowed to have had prior anti-PD-1, anti-PD-L1 or anti-CTLA-4 therapy, and around two fifths of the dose-escalation patients had been treated with checkpoint inhibitors. Partial responses occurred in three dose-escalation patients: two with cutaneous melanoma and one with hepatocellular carcinoma. Peripheral TCRbeta sequencing was intended to test whether TCR sequence diversity was altered and clonal T-cell expansion was caused by ivuxolimab. The monotherapy dose-escalation portion (N of about 47 patients) of the phase I ivuxolimab trial is reported in the paper.

Genomic DNA was isolated from the sorted cells so that the TCRbeta CDR3 region could be sequenced. TCRbeta CDR3 regions were sequenced using the immunoSEQ Assay. Held by TCRdb, this immuneACCESS table contains in-frame sequences only and omits some clones. Under half of the omission traces to an unresolved V gene where checked; the cause of the rest is unknown. Present in this sample are some 75,000 clones, 85% of which were seen just once. Roughly 3.1% of the sample rests with the top ten. As regards this clone: Its antigen is not yet known. The input lacks base qualities; no much larger clone sits a single base away.

The CDR3 covers 16 residues, taking in both the cysteine and the phenylalanine. Just the 48-base CDR3 DNA is kept, in frame starting at base 1. Points the paper makes about the study in general: Low levels of normalized T-cell clonal expansion were also seen in some patients who did not respond. After ivuxolimab, expanded clones were on average more numerous among CD8+ T cells than among CD4+ T cells. Clonal expansion of both CD4+ and CD8+ blood T cells was observed from baseline to week 6 at doses 0.1 to 3.0 mg/kg. Antigen specificity was not determined for the clonally expanded peripheral T cells. In partial responders in the 0.1-3.0 mg/kg groups, normalized peripheral clonal expansion was found to be among the lowest, especially among CD8+ T cells.

Patients with a history of autoimmune disease or receiving systemic immunosuppression were excluded from the trial. Peripheral blood for TCR sequencing was drawn from every dose cohort at baseline, at cycle 4 day 1 and at cycle 7 day 1. Samples were obtained from an open-label, multicenter, first-in-human phase I dose-escalation trial of ivuxolimab. Adults with locally advanced or metastatic melanoma, renal cell, hepatocellular, or head and neck squamous cell carcinoma were enrolled in the trial. Before TCR sequencing, CD4+ and CD8+ T cells were separately sorted from peripheral blood. This TCR was sampled from an adult with an advanced solid tumor such as melanoma, head and neck, liver or kidney cancer. The sequence is built from TRBV21-1 and TRBJ2-3; the D call in the table, TRBD2, was not verified against the DNA. TRBV21-1 is described as a pseudogene. The sequencing used CD4+ or CD8+ T cells sorted from blood, collected in a trial of the OX40 agonist ivuxolimab. The DNA sequence is TGTGCCAGCAGCAAAGCGACCACTAGAACAACAGATACGCAGTATTTT. It specifies CASSKATTRTTDTQYF.